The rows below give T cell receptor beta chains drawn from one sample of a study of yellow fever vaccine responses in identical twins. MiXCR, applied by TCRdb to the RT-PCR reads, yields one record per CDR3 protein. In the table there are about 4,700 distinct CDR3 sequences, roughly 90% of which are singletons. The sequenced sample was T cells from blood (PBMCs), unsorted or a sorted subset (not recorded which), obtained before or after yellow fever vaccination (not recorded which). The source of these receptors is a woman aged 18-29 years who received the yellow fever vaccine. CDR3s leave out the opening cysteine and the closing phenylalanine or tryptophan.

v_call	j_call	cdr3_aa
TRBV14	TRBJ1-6	ASSSTRISPLH
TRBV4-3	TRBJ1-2	ASSQDRGGNYGYT
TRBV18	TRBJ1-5	ASSPLQGVQPQH
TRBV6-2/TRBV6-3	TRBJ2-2	ASSYDGEAGELF
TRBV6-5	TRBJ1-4	ASSYGAGEKLF
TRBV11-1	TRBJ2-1	ASSSRDFDEQF
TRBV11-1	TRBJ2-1	ASSLVGGGLAGEQF
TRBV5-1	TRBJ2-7	ASSLGARVSATGSSYYEQY
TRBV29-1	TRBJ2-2	SARDSNTGELF
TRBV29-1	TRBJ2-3	TFLQGPDTQY
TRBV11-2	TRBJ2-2	ASSLVLNGELF